Presented here are 28 T cell receptor beta chains from one specimen sequenced in a study of blood T cells in healthy people across ages. Combining a sample-barcoded 5' primer with a J-beta primer mix, a second PCR ran for roughly 7 to 12 cycles. TCRdb re-called the 5' RACE reads through MiXCR, storing one row per CDR3 protein. The top ten hold around 24% of the sample, which has hundreds of thousands of distinct CDR3 sequences, roughly three fifths seen once. Sequencing was performed on blood. These receptors were obtained from a man aged 40-49 years in good health.

This chain uses TRBV12-3 or TRBV12-4 with TRBJ2-7; a weak D match, TRBD1 (6 bases). The CDR3 contains 12 residues. Trimming took off 6 bases at V and 5 bases at J, with 11 bases between the two ends. The CDR3 spells CASRLTGHEQYF. CDR3 DNA sequence: TGTGCCAGCAGACTGACAGGCCACGAGCAGTACTTC.

J is TRBJ2-7 and V is TRBV9; 12 nucleotides agree with TRBD2. CDR1 is SGDLS and CDR2 is YYNGEE in the germline V gene. The V and J ends lost 4 bases and 3 bases, in that order; junction bases with no gene match: 11. The length of the CDR3 is 17 residues. The CDR3 spells CASSPQGTSGPFYEQYF. In nucleotides, the CDR3 is TGTGCCAGCAGCCCCCAAGGGACTAGCGGGCCGTTCTACGAGCAGTACTTC.

The table lists this clonotype with a few counts. The chain links TRBV2 to TRBJ1-2, with D uncertain. This CDR3 spans 16 amino acids. The germline V gene encodes CDR1 SNHLY and CDR2 FYNNEI. Trimming took 0 bases from V and 1 from J, leaving 12 bases between them. CDR3 residues: CASSEALSALNYGYTF. Written as DNA, the CDR3 is TGTGCCAGCAGTGAAGCATTATCAGCGCTTAACTATGGCTACACCTTC.

The chain links TRBV5-1 to TRBJ2-5; 11 bases line up with TRBD1. J was trimmed by 5 bases and V by 4 bases; bases with no gene match: 10. Germline V CDR1 and CDR2: SGHRS, YFSETQ. The length of the CDR3 is 16 residues. The CDR3: CASSLTPGTGGETQYF. In DNA, the CDR3 is TGCGCCAGCAGCCTCACCCCAGGGACAGGGGGTGAGACCCAGTACTTC. Full variable domain (outside the CDR3, taken from reference TRBV5-1 and TRBJ2-5): KAGVTQTPRYLIKTRGQQVTLSCSPISGHRSVSWYQQTPGQGLQFLFEYFSETQRNKGNFPGRFSGRQFSNSRSEMNVSTLELGDSALYLCASSLTPGTGGETQYFGPGTRLLVL.

The CDR3 loop reads CASRRPLAKNIQYF. As DNA, the CDR3 is TGCGCCAGCAGGCGACCACTAGCCAAAAACATTCAGTACTTC. The V call is TRBV5-1, the J call TRBJ2-4, with D uncertain. CDR1 and CDR2 (germline): SGHRS, YFSETQ. Trimming left V 5 bases short and J 0 bases short, with 9 bases between. The CDR3 contains 14 residues. Using reference TRBV5-1 and TRBJ2-4 for the parts outside the CDR3, the full variable domain is KAGVTQTPRYLIKTRGQQVTLSCSPISGHRSVSWYQQTPGQGLQFLFEYFSETQRNKGNFPGRFSGRQFSNSRSEMNVSTLELGDSALYLCASRRPLAKNIQYFGAGTRLSVL.

The genes are TRBV2 and TRBJ2-7; D perhaps matches TRBD1 (5 bases). Trimming pared 1 base from V and 6 bases from J, leaving 10 bases between. Looked up from germline, CDR1 is SNHLY and CDR2 is FYNNEI. The CDR3 length is 13 residues. The CDR3 DNA is TGTGCCAGCAGTGAAGGCAGGGAATGCGAGCAGTACTTC. It translates to CASSEGRECEQYF. Variable domain in full (rest from reference TRBV2 and TRBJ2-7): EPEVTQTPSHQVTQMGQEVILRCVPISNHLYFYWYRQILGQKVEFLVSFYNNEISEKSEIFDDQFSVERPDGSNFTLKIRSTKLEDSAMYFCASSEGRECEQYFGPGTRLTVT.

The chain uses TRBV7-2 and TRBJ2-7; D possibly matches TRBD1 or TRBD2 (6 bases each). The CDR3 runs 18 residues. Germline V gene data show CDR1 as SGHTA and CDR2 as FQGNSA. The V end was cut by 6 bases, the J end by 0 bases, with 24 bases between. CDR3 bases: TGTGCCAGCAGTCTACCGGGGGCCTTGAGTAGGTCCTCCTACGAGCAGTACTTC. Protein: CASSLPGALSRSSYEQYF.

The chain joins TRBV6-6 to TRBJ2-2; no definite D call. CDR3 length: 14 residues. Germline-derived CDR1 and CDR2 are MNHNY and SVGAGI (reference sequence). The V gene lost 0 bases and the J gene lost 5 bases, with 7 bases spanning the gap. CDR3 in DNA: TGTGCCAGCAGTTACTCGGTAGGGACCGGGGAGCTGTTTTTT. Translated, it gives CASSYSVGTGELFF.

This clonotype was seen only a few times. The chain is built from TRBV20-1 and TRBJ2-3; 7 nucleotides match TRBD1. The CDR3 is 15 amino acids. Unmatched junction bases numbered 11, after V lost 3 bases and J lost 5 bases. Germline assignment: CDR1 DFQATT and CDR2 SNEGSKA (reference sequence). CDR3: CSARAALTGLDTQYF. The CDR3 DNA is TGCAGTGCTAGGGCGGCCTTGACAGGGTTAGATACGCAGTATTTT.

The rearrangement uses TRBV11-2 and TRBJ2-5; D remains unclear. Trimming cost V 0 bases and J 2 bases, with 7 bases left between them. The CDR3 is 14 residues long. CDR1 SGHAT and CDR2 FQNNGV come from the germline V gene. In nucleotides, the CDR3 is TGTGCCAGCAGCTTAGACAGTGTTCAAGAGACCCAGTACTTC. Residues: CASSLDSVQETQYF.

This clonotype is a singleton in its sample. CDR3 sequence reads: CSASPPEKGLNGNQPQHF. The CDR3 bases are TGCAGTGCTAGTCCCCCTGAGAAGGGATTGAATGGCAATCAGCCCCAGCATTTT. V usage is TRBV20-1 and J usage is TRBJ1-5, with D unclear. Trimming removed 3 bases at V and 2 bases at J, with 23 bases between. CDR3 length equals 18 residues. CDR1 is DFQATT, CDR2 SNEGSKA, per germline (reference sequence).

The genes are TRBV12-3 or TRBV12-4 and TRBJ2-7; the match to TRBD1 covers 10 bases. V trimming: 2 bases; J trimming: 3 bases; junction bases outside the gene matches: 7. CDR3 length equals 16 residues. Here the CDR3 reads CASSLYSGQGVYEQYF. CDR3 bases: TGTGCCAGCAGTTTATATTCTGGACAGGGGGTCTACGAGCAGTACTTC.

The chain has TRBV28 and TRBJ2-7, with 14 positions matching TRBD2. V gave up 6 bases and J gave up 1 base; unmatched junction bases: 8. This CDR3 is 17 amino acids long. Germline lookup yields CDR1 MDHEN and CDR2 SYDVKM. The CDR3 loop is CASSPPGTSGSSYEQYF. As DNA, the CDR3 is TGTGCCAGCAGCCCTCCCGGGACTAGCGGGAGTTCCTACGAGCAGTACTTC.

This rearrangement joins TRBV20-1 to TRBJ1-1; 9 nucleotides agree with TRBD1. The CDR3 extends over 17 amino acids. J gave up 1 base and V 6 bases, and 15 bases lay outside the gene matches. Germline loops: CDR1 DFQATT, CDR2 SNEGSKA (reference sequence). CDR3 region: CSAPSPGTGPRNTEAFF. The CDR3 DNA follows: TGCAGTGCCCCTAGTCCCGGGACAGGGCCGAGGAACACTGAAGCTTTCTTT.

This chain connects TRBV5-1 to TRBJ2-5, with 12 nucleotides matching TRBD2. CDR1 SGHRS and CDR2 YFSETQ come from the germline V gene. The ends lost 7 bases at V and 2 bases at J; junction bases unmatched: 6. The CDR3 consists of 15 residues. CDR3 amino acids: CASSGLAGSQETQYF. CDR3 bases: TGCGCCAGCTCCGGACTAGCGGGGTCACAAGAGACCCAGTACTTC. Using reference TRBV5-1 and TRBJ2-5 for the parts outside the CDR3, the full variable domain is KAGVTQTPRYLIKTRGQQVTLSCSPISGHRSVSWYQQTPGQGLQFLFEYFSETQRNKGNFPGRFSGRQFSNSRSEMNVSTLELGDSALYLCASSGLAGSQETQYFGPGTRLLVL.

This rearrangement joins TRBV6-6 to TRBJ2-2, with D possibly TRBD2 on 6 matching bases. The CDR3 covers 16 residues. CDR1 is MNHNY and CDR2 is SVGAGI in the germline V gene (reference sequence). The V end lost 5 bases, the J end lost 1 base, and 14 bases lay between the germline ends. CDR3 residues: CASSNKLARNTGELFF. CDR3 DNA: TGTGCCAGCAGTAACAAGCTAGCGAGGAACACCGGGGAGCTGTTTTTT.

This clonotype was seen a few times. This sequence joins TRBV25-1 and TRBJ1-2, with D perhaps TRBD1 (5 bases). Per germline, CDR1 MGHDK and CDR2 SYGVNS. The V end was cut by 4 bases, the J end by 4 bases, with 19 bases between. This CDR3 is 16 amino acids long. CDR3 loop: CASSGTTGPYSYGYTF. The CDR3 DNA reads TGTGCCAGCAGTGGGACCACAGGCCCTTACTCCTATGGCTACACCTTC.

This clonotype occurred a few times. V gene TRBV29-1 combines with J gene TRBJ2-1; D is ambiguous. Germline CDR1 reads SQVTM; CDR2 reads ANQGSEA. Trimming took 3 bases from V and 0 from J, leaving 12 bases between them. The CDR3 is made up of 15 amino acids. CDR3 coding DNA: TGCAGCGTTGATCGGGCATCCAGCTCCTACAATGAGCAGTTCTTC. It encodes CSVDRASSSYNEQFF.

The rearrangement links TRBV5-1 to TRBJ1-4; 7 bases agree with TRBD1. The CDR3 is 15 residues long. Germline trimming cut 4 bases from V and 3 bases from J; bases unmatched to any gene: 6. Looked up from germline, CDR1 is SGHRS and CDR2 is YFSETQ. The CDR3 sequence: CASSGDRAPNEKLFF. The CDR3 DNA reads as TGCGCCAGCAGCGGTGACAGGGCCCCTAATGAAAAACTGTTTTTT.

The rearrangement uses TRBV28 and TRBJ2-3; possibly TRBD1 or TRBD2 for D (5 bases each). The CDR3 loop spans 14 amino acids. With 9 bases removed from V and 10 bases from J, the gap between germline ends came to 23 bases. Germline lookup yields CDR1 MDHEN and CDR2 SYDVKM. For the CDR3, the DNA is TGTGCCAGTGGTGCCTACAGGCGGGTTGTTGCGCAGTATTTT. Its translation is CASGAYRRVVAQYF.

The rearrangement uses TRBV5-1 and TRBJ1-2; 10 nucleotides match TRBD1. The germline CDR1 and CDR2 sequences are SGHRS and YFSETQ. The CDR3 spans 14 residues. With 3 bases clipped from V and 8 bases from J, the junction kept 7 bases outside the gene matches. CDR3 sequence reads: CASSSGTGEEGYTF. Written as DNA, the CDR3 is TGCGCCAGCAGCTCGGGGACAGGGGAGGAAGGCTACACCTTC.

This sequence joins TRBV25-1 and TRBJ1-5; the D gene is possibly TRBD1 (6 bases). V lost 3 bases, J lost 2 bases, and 14 bases lay in between. The germline CDR1 and CDR2 sequences are MGHDK and SYGVNS. This CDR3 is built from 16 residues. CDR3 amino acids: CASSEKGGVGNQPQHF. CDR3 in DNA: TGTGCCAGCAGTGAGAAGGGGGGGGTGGGCAATCAGCCCCAGCATTTT.

J is TRBJ1-1 and V is TRBV2; D gene unclear. V gave up 6 bases and J gave up 1 base, with 9 bases separating them. The germline V gene encodes CDR1 SNHLY and CDR2 FYNNEI. The CDR3 length is 13 residues. The chain's CDR3 is CASRITPNTEAFF. CDR3 in DNA: TGTGCCAGCAGGATAACACCGAACACTGAAGCTTTCTTT. Full variable domain (remainder filled in from reference TRBV2 and TRBJ1-1): EPEVTQTPSHQVTQMGQEVILRCVPISNHLYFYWYRQILGQKVEFLVSFYNNEISEKSEIFDDQFSVERPDGSNFTLKIRSTKLEDSAMYFCASRITPNTEAFFGQGTRLTVV.

The table lists this clonotype with a few counts. This sequence joins TRBV20-1 and TRBJ1-5, with 9 bases fitting TRBD1. Germline lookup yields CDR1 DFQATT and CDR2 SNEGSKA (reference sequence). Unmatched junction bases numbered 2, after V lost 6 bases and J lost 5 bases. This CDR3 has 12 amino acids. The CDR3 nucleotides are TGCAGTGCCCGGACAGGGGATCAGCCCCAGCATTTT. Translation: CSARTGDQPQHF.

The chain carries TRBV10-3 and TRBJ2-7, with D perhaps TRBD2 (5 bases). The DNA end favors TRBJ2-5, so the J call may be wrong. Looked up from germline, CDR1 is ENHRY and CDR2 is SYGVKD. The CDR3 is 15 residues long. CDR3 protein: CAISENSLGGETQYF. The DNA for the CDR3 is TGTGCCATCAGTGAAAACAGTCTAGGAGGCGAGACCCAGTACTTC.

J is TRBJ2-1 and V is TRBV5-1; D is unresolved. Trimming took 4 bases from V and 2 from J, leaving 13 bases between them. The germline V gene encodes CDR1 SGHRS and CDR2 YFSETQ. The CDR3 runs to 15 residues. The DNA for the CDR3 is TGCGCCAGCAGCCTGGATGTAGGGACCTACAATGAGCAGTTCTTC. Translating gives CASSLDVGTYNEQFF.

The rearrangement joins TRBV7-2 to TRBJ1-5; 8 bases agree with TRBD1. Per germline, CDR1 SGHTA and CDR2 FQGNSA. The CDR3 spans 15 residues. V shed 5 bases, J shed 7 bases, and the junction held 10 bases outside the gene matches. This CDR3 reads CASSRQTGEGQPQHF. The CDR3 DNA follows: TGTGCCAGCAGCCGCCAGACAGGGGAAGGACAGCCCCAGCATTTT. Full variable domain (outside the CDR3, taken from reference TRBV7-2 and TRBJ1-5): GAGVSQSPSNKVTEKGKDVELRCDPISGHTALYWYRQSLGQGLEFLIYFQGNSAPDKSGLPSDRFSAERTGGSVSTLTIQRTQQEDSAVYLCASSRQTGEGQPQHFGDGTRLSIL.

The rearrangement joins TRBV27 to TRBJ2-7, with TRBD1 as a possible D gene (5 bases). Germline V gene sequence: CDR1 MNHEY, CDR2 SMNVEV (reference sequence). Trimming removed 9 bases from V and 2 bases from J, with 14 bases in between. This CDR3 has 13 amino acids. The chain's CDR3 is CASARTQTYEQYF. The CDR3 DNA is TGTGCCAGTGCCAGGACACAGACCTACGAGCAGTACTTC.